The 8 T cell receptor beta chains below all came from one sample that was sequenced in a study of PD-L1 blockade in urothelial cancer. Described time point: pretreatment peripheral blood. TCRdb's table, derived via immunoSEQ multiplex PCR, lists solely in-frame clones and lacks some. The sample lists 50,000 to 75,000 clones, roughly four fifths occurring once. The material was PBMCs, obtained around atezolizumab (anti-PD-L1) treatment. The receptors here all came from a man in his 70s with urothelial cancer.

V usage is TRBV6-5 and J usage is TRBJ2-7; unclear D gene. This CDR3 has 16 residues. The V gene's germline CDR1 is MNHEY and CDR2 SVGAGI. Trimming took off 0 bases at V and 7 bases at J, with 19 bases between the two ends. The DNA of the CDR3 is TGTGCCAGCAGTTACTCGTCCGAGTCCTCCTCGTTGGAGCAGTACTTC. Amino acids: CASSYSSESSSLEQYF.

The V gene is TRBV4-3, the J gene TRBJ2-4, with TRBD2 as a possible D gene (5 bases). Trimming took 0 bases from V and 5 from J, leaving 11 bases between them. The V gene's germline CDR1 is LGHNA and CDR2 YSLEER. There are 15 residues in the CDR3. The DNA of the CDR3 is TGCGCCAGCAGCCAAGATAGAGGGAATGAAAACATTCAGTACTTC. Protein product: CASSQDRGNENIQYF.

The chain links TRBV6-6 to TRBJ1-5; 8 nucleotides align to TRBD1. V lost 2 bases to trimming and J lost 6 bases; unmatched junction nucleotides: 3. There are 14 residues in the CDR3. CDR1 is MNHNY and CDR2 is SVGAGI in the germline V gene (reference sequence). The CDR3: CASSYAGQGQPQHF. The CDR3 DNA is TGTGCCAGCAGTTACGCCGGACAGGGTCAGCCCCAGCATTTT.

V usage is TRBV14 and J usage is TRBJ2-3, with 8 positions matching TRBD2. The germline CDR1 and CDR2 sequences are SGHDN and FVKESK. J was trimmed by 2 bases and V by 0 bases; bases with no gene match: 7. The CDR3 sequence is 17 residues long. The CDR3 region is CASSQELLAAPTDTQYF. CDR3 nucleotide sequence: TGTGCCAGCAGCCAAGAGTTACTAGCGGCGCCCACAGATACGCAGTATTTT.

This clone was counted only a few times. V is TRBV4-1 and J is TRBJ1-3; 10 bases are a match to TRBD1. With 3 bases clipped from V and 0 bases from J, the junction kept 5 bases outside the gene matches. The germline V gene has CDR1 MGHRA and CDR2 YSYEKL. This CDR3 has 17 amino acids. This chain's CDR3 is CASSHARQGASGNTIYF. The CDR3 DNA reads TGCGCCAGCAGCCACGCTCGACAGGGGGCCTCTGGAAACACCATATATTTT.

This clone has just a few counts. The rearrangement links TRBV27 to TRBJ1-1; 12 nucleotides line up with TRBD1. Germline V lookup: CDR1 MNHEY, CDR2 SMNVEV (reference sequence). The CDR3 length is 16 residues. The V segment lost 6 bases and the J segment 0 bases; nucleotides outside the gene matches: 5. CDR3 sequence (DNA): TGTGCCAGCAGGGGGGGACAGGGGGCGATGAACACTGAAGCTTTCTTT. Protein product: CASRGGQGAMNTEAFF.

This clone was detected once. The V and J genes are TRBV7-9 and TRBJ2-7, with a possible D match to TRBD2 (7 bases). The CDR3 covers 14 residues. Germline V CDR1 and CDR2: SEHNR, FQNEAQ (reference sequence). The V end was cut by 2 bases, the J end by 7 bases, with 15 bases between. CDR3 in amino acids: CASSLRGGVDEQYF. The CDR3 DNA sequence: TGTGCCAGCAGCTTAAGGGGGGGGGTTGATGAGCAGTACTTC.

The V and J genes are TRBV5-5 and TRBJ2-7; D is possibly TRBD2 (5 bases). Between the trimmed V and J ends, which lost 4 bases and 7 bases, there was a span of 18 bases. CDR3 size: 14 residues. Looked up from germline, CDR1 is SGHKS and CDR2 is YYEKEE (reference sequence). The CDR3 sequence: CASSPRHATGEQYF. As DNA, the CDR3 is TGTGCCAGCAGCCCCCGACACGCCACGGGAGAGCAGTACTTC.